These 8 T cell receptor beta chains originate from one sample sequenced in a study of human T cells and chemical hapten exposure. Time point noted: pre-sensitization, week 0. Treatment defined: therapeutic diphenylcyclopropenone sensitization with weekly scalp DPC. One entry per CDR3 protein results from TCRdb running MiXCR on the RACE reads. The sample has about 120,000 distinct CDR3 sequences, roughly 12% seen once. The sample consisted of whole blood, taken in connection with sensitization to the hapten diphenylcyclopropenone (DPC). All receptors derive from a woman aged 18-29 years with alopecia areata. Some clones in this sample may be carry-over from other donors' samples.

The chain recombines TRBV7-2 with TRBJ2-5; 8 nucleotides match TRBD2. From germline, CDR1 is SGHTA and CDR2 FQGNSA. This CDR3 region has 15 residues. V shed 5 bases, J shed 2 bases, and the junction held 7 bases outside the gene matches. The CDR3 DNA reads TGTGCCAGCAGCCCGTGGAGCGGGGGTCAAGAGACCCAGTACTTC. Residues: CASSPWSGGQETQYF.

V and J are TRBV11-2 and TRBJ2-5; D gene uncertain. CDR3 length equals 16 residues. The ends were cut back, 0 bases at V and 5 bases at J, with 16 bases in the middle. Germline V lookup: CDR1 SGHAT, CDR2 FQNNGV. This CDR3 is CASSLDLSSLVETQYF. The CDR3 DNA is TGTGCCAGCAGCTTAGATCTGAGTAGCTTGGTGGAGACCCAGTACTTC. Full variable domain (rest looked up from reference TRBV11-2 and TRBJ2-5): EAGVAQSPRYKIIEKRQSVAFWCNPISGHATLYWYQQILGQGPKLLIQFQNNGVVDDSQLPKDRFSAERLKGVDSTLKIQPAKLEDSAVYLCASSLDLSSLVETQYFGPGTRLLVL.

This clonotype was detected ten times or more. This chain joins TRBV5-1 and TRBJ1-1; D gene ambiguous. The CDR3 spans 14 residues. The germline V gene encodes CDR1 SGHRS and CDR2 YFSETQ. Trimming pared 0 bases from V and 4 bases from J, leaving 10 bases between. In DNA, the CDR3 is TGCGCCAGCAGCTTGGCCGCAGGACGCACTGAAGCTTTCTTT. As protein: CASSLAAGRTEAFF.

In its sample, this clonotype was seen a few times. The rearrangement joins TRBV28 to TRBJ2-2; D perhaps matches TRBD1 (6 bases). Germline V gene lookup returns CDR1 MDHEN and CDR2 SYDVKM. The length of the CDR3 is 13 residues. V was shortened by 6 bases and J by 5 bases, with 10 bases between the two germline ends. The CDR3: CASRETGTGELFF. CDR3 sequence (DNA): TGTGCCAGCAGAGAGACAGGTACCGGGGAGCTGTTTTTT.

This clonotype occurred many times. This chain links TRBV12-3 or TRBV12-4 with TRBJ2-5; 8 bases line up with TRBD2. Germline trimming cut 3 bases from V and 7 bases from J; bases unmatched to any gene: 7. The CDR3 loop spans 14 amino acids. CDR3: CASSFRGGRGTQYF. CDR3 DNA: TGTGCCAGCAGTTTTCGCGGGGGGCGTGGGACCCAGTACTTC.

The sample holds many counts of this clonotype. The chain has TRBV6-2 or TRBV6-3 and TRBJ2-1; the D gene is possibly TRBD2 (6 bases). This CDR3 contains 14 residues. Trimming cost V 7 bases and J 4 bases, with 14 bases left between them. Germline V gene lookup returns CDR1 MNHEY and CDR2 SVGEGT. DNA of the CDR3: TGTGCCAGCAACCTACCGGGACTGTACAATGAGCAGTTCTTC. Protein product: CASNLPGLYNEQFF.

This clonotype has only a few counts. The rearrangement joins TRBV20-1 to TRBJ2-5; 7 nucleotides match TRBD1. Per germline, CDR1 DFQATT and CDR2 SNEGSKA (reference sequence). Trimming at V came to 5 bases and at J to 3 bases, leaving 12 bases not matched to a gene. CDR3 size: 15 residues. For the CDR3, the DNA is TGCAGTGCTCACCGGGACAGAAGGGGAAAAGAGACCCAGTACTTC. Encoded protein: CSAHRDRRGKETQYF.

V usage is TRBV5-1 and J usage is TRBJ1-1; possible D gene TRBD1, 6 bases. Germline CDR1 SGHRS, CDR2 YFSETQ. Trimming removed 4 bases at V and 0 bases at J, with 13 bases between. This CDR3 contains 15 residues. CDR3 amino acids: CASSRTDNMNTEAFF. CDR3 DNA: TGCGCCAGCAGCCGGACAGATAACATGAACACTGAAGCTTTCTTT.